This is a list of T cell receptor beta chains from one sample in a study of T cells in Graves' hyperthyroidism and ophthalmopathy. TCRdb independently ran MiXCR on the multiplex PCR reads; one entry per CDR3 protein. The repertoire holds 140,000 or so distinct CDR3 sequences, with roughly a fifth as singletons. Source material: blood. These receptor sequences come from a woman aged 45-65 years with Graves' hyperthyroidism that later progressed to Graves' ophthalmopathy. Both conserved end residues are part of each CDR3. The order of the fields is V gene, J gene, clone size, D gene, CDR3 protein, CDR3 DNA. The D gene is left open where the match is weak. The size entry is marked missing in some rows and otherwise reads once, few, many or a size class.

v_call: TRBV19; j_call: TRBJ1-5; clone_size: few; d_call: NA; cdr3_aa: CASSIVYSNQPQHF; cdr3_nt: TGTGCCAGTAGTATCGTTTATAGCAATCAGCCCCAGCATTTT
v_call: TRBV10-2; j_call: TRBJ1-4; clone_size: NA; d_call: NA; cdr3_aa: CASSPTPRNEKLFF; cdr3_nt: TGCGCCAGCAGTCCGACACCGAGGAATGAAAAACTGTTTTTT
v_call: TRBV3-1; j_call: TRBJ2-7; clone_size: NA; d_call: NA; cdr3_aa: CASSQGRGRHYEQYF; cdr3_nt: TGTGCCAGCAGCCAAGGCCGTGGCAGACACTACGAGCAGTACTTC
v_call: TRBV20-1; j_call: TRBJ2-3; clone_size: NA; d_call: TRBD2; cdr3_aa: CSASGGRADTQYF; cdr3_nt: TGCAGTGCTAGTGGCGGGAGGGCAGATACGCAGTATTTT
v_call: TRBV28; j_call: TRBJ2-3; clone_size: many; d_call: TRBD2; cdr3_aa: CASSPPGLAGDTQYF; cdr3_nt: TGTGCCAGCAGTCCTCCGGGACTAGCGGGAGATACGCAGTATTTT
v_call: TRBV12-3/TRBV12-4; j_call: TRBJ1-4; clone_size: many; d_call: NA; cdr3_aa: CASSFALAREKLFF; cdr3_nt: TGTGCCAGCAGTTTCGCACTGGCGCGGGAAAAACTGTTTTTT
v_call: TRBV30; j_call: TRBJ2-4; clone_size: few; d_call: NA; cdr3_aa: CAWRRAGTKNIQYF; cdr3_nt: TGTGCCTGGAGGAGGGCCGGAACCAAAAACATTCAGTACTTC
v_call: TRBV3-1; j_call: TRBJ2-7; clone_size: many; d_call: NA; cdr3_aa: CASSQRRSGMEQYF; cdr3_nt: TGTGCCAGCAGCCAAAGGCGTTCAGGGATGGAGCAGTACTTC
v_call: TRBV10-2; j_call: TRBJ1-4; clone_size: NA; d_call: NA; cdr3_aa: CASSDASGGNEKLFF; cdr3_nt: TGCGCCAGCAGTGACGCGAGTGGAGGAAATGAAAAACTGTTTTTT
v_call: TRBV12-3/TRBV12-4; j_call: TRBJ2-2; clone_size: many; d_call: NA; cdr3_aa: CASSLRAGGTNTGELFF; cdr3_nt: TGTGCCAGCAGTTTACGGGCTGGTGGGACGAACACCGGGGAGCTGTTTTTT
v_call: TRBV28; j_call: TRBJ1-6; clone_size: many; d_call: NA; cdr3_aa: CASSLNLSPLHF; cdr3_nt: TGTGCCAGCAGTTTAAATCTTTCACCCCTCCACTTT
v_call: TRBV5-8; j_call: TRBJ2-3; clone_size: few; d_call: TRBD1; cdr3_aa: CASSPGQGTSTDTQYF; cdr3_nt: TGTGCCAGCAGCCCCGGACAGGGAACTAGCACAGATACGCAGTATTTT
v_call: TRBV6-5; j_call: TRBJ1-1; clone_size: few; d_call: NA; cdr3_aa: CASSYTVMNTEAFF; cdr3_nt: TGTGCCAGCAGTTACACAGTCATGAACACTGAAGCTTTCTTT
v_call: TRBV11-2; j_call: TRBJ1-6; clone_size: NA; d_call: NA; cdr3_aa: CASSQANGIISPLHF; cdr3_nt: TGTGCCAGCAGCCAAGCCAACGGAATAATTTCACCCCTCCACTTT
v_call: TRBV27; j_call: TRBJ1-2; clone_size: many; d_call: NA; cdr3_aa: CASSPRTVRYGYTF; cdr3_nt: TGTGCCAGCAGTCCTCGGACAGTACGATATGGCTACACCTTC
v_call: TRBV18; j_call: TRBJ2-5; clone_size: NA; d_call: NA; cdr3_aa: CASSPGLGETQYF; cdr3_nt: TGTGCCAGCTCGCCGGGACTGGGGGAGACCCAGTACTTC
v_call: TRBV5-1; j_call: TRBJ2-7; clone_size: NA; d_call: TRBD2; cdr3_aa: CASRASGTAEQYF; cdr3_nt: TGCGCCAGCAGGGCTAGCGGGACGGCCGAGCAGTACTTC
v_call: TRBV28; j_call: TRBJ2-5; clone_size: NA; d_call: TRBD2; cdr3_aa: CASSLGLAGGPRETQYF; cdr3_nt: TGTGCCAGCAGTTTAGGACTAGCGGGAGGGCCGCGAGAGACCCAGTACTTC
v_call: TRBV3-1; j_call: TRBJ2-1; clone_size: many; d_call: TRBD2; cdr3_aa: CASSSIFGGRNEQFF; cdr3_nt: TGTGCCAGCAGCTCCATATTTGGCGGGAGGAATGAGCAGTTCTTC
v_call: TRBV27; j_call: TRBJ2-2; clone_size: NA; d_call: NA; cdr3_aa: CASSLLGFGVIGELFF; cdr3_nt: TGTGCCAGCAGTTTATTGGGGTTCGGCGTTATTGGGGAGCTGTTTTTT
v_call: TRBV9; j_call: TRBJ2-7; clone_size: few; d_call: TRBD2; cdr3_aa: CASSVEGGGSYEQYF; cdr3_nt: TGTGCCAGCAGCGTAGAGGGCGGGGGGAGCTACGAGCAGTACTTC
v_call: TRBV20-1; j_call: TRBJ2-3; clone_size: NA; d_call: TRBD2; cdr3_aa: CSARGLAGAIDTQYF; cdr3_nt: TGCAGTGCTAGGGGACTAGCGGGAGCAATAGATACGCAGTATTTT
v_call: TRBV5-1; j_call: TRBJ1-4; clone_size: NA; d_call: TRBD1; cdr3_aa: CASSEDRHEEKLFF; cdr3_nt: TGCGCCAGCAGCGAGGACAGGCATGAAGAAAAACTGTTTTTT